The 13 T cell receptor beta chains in this list originate from one sample, sequenced in a study of T cells in localized non-small cell lung cancer. Clones were sequenced by immunoSEQ multiplex PCR, and TCRdb holds only the in-frame ones, with some missing. The sample yields 25,000 or so clones, around 87% seen once. The material sequenced was PBMCs, taken before any cancer treatment. These receptors all stem from a man aged 35-69 years with stage II lung adenocarcinoma.

This chain connects TRBV19 to TRBJ2-1, with unresolved D. Germline V gene sequence: CDR1 LNHDA, CDR2 SQIVND (reference sequence). The V end lost 5 bases, the J end lost 0 bases, and 14 bases lay between the germline ends. CDR3 length: 16 amino acids. CDR3 sequence (DNA): TGTGCCAGTAGTTGGAAATTTCCGAGCTCCTACAATGAGCAGTTCTTC. It is translated as CASSWKFPSSYNEQFF.

The gene calls are TRBV9 and TRBJ2-2, with 9 bases that match TRBD1. This CDR3 spans 13 amino acids. Looked up from germline, CDR1 is SGDLS and CDR2 is YYNGEE. Germline trimming cut 7 bases from V and 4 bases from J; bases unmatched to any gene: 2. In DNA, the CDR3 is TGTGCCAGCGGACAGGGGCGCACCGGGGAGCTGTTTTTT. It encodes CASGQGRTGELFF.

This rearrangement joins TRBV9 to TRBJ2-3; 7 nucleotides align to TRBD2. The CDR3 contains 16 residues. The J segment lost 4 bases and the V segment lost 0 bases, leaving 8 bases of the junction unmatched. Germline loops: CDR1 SGDLS, CDR2 YYNGEE. In DNA, the CDR3 is TGTGCCAGCAGCGTAGGGTGGGCGGGAGATCCAGATACGCAGTATTTT. This gives the protein CASSVGWAGDPDTQYF. Full variable domain (rest looked up from reference TRBV9 and TRBJ2-3): DSGVTQTPKHLITATGQRVTLRCSPRSGDLSVYWYQQSLDQGLQFLIQYYNGEERAKGNILERFSAQQFPDLHSELNLSSLELGDSALYFCASSVGWAGDPDTQYFGPGTRLTVL.

The count of this clone is one. This sequence joins TRBV19 and TRBJ1-6; unclear D gene. The CDR3 spans 12 residues. V was pared by 6 bases and J by 7 bases, with 7 bases between. Germline CDR1 is LNHDA and CDR2 is SQIVND (reference sequence). This chain's CDR3 is CASSHSNSPLHF. The CDR3 DNA sequence: TGTGCCAGTAGCCATTCAAATTCACCCCTCCACTTT.

The chain employs TRBV5-4 and TRBJ2-6; tentative D call: TRBD1 (6 bases). Trimming left V 2 bases short and J 1 base short, with 22 bases between. The CDR3 consists of 20 residues. Germline CDR1 SGHNT, CDR2 YYREEE (reference sequence). The CDR3 reads CASSFAVRGQGPSGANVLTF. The CDR3 DNA reads as TGTGCCAGCAGCTTCGCGGTAAGGGGACAAGGCCCGTCTGGGGCCAACGTCCTGACTTTC.

The count of this clone is one. The chain couples TRBV5-4 to TRBJ2-3, with D possibly being TRBD1 (5 bases). Trimming took 0 bases from V and 0 from J, leaving 14 bases between them. CDR3 length: 17 amino acids. Looked up from germline, CDR1 is SGHNT and CDR2 is YYREEE (reference sequence). This chain's CDR3 is CASSLALTAPSTDTQYF. The CDR3 region has the DNA TGTGCCAGCAGCTTGGCCCTGACAGCACCTAGCACAGATACGCAGTATTTT.

CDR3 region: CATSRVGQPQHF. The CDR3 nucleotides are TGTGCCACCAGCAGAGTTGGTCAGCCCCAGCATTTT. J is TRBJ1-5 and V is TRBV15; D unresolved. V shed 1 base and J shed 6 bases, with 4 bases lying between them. CDR1 LNHNV and CDR2 YYDKDF come from the germline V gene (reference sequence). This CDR3 region has 12 residues.

The chain couples TRBV14 to TRBJ1-2, with no clear D. From germline, CDR1 is SGHDN and CDR2 FVKESK. Trimming took off 0 bases at V and 8 bases at J, with 19 bases between the two ends. This CDR3 comprises 16 residues. Here the CDR3 DNA reads TGTGCCAGCAGCCAAGATCCCCGGGGAGGGCTAAGCGGCTACACCTTC. It yields the protein CASSQDPRGGLSGYTF. The whole variable domain, remainder taken from reference TRBV14 and TRBJ1-2, is EAGVTQFPSHSVIEKGQTVTLRCDPISGHDNLYWYRRVMGKEIKFLLHFVKESKQDESGMPNNRFLAERTGGTYSTLKVQPAELEDSGVYFCASSQDPRGGLSGYTFGSGTRLTVV.

The chain has TRBV4-2 and TRBJ1-6, with TRBD1 identical over 7 bases. J gave up 7 bases and V 0 bases, and 12 bases lay outside the gene matches. This CDR3 has 18 residues. In germline, CDR1 is LGHNA, CDR2 YNFKEQ. CDR3 in DNA: TGTGCCAGCAGCCAAGACCTCATCAGACAGGGAGAAAATTCACCCCTCCACTTT. Encoded protein: CASSQDLIRQGENSPLHF.

The rearrangement uses TRBV2 and TRBJ2-5; D is unresolved. From germline, CDR1 is SNHLY and CDR2 FYNNEI. The ends were cut back, 5 bases at V and 2 bases at J, with 3 bases in the middle. The CDR3 has 11 residues. The CDR3, as DNA: TGTGCCAGCAGTTTGCAAGAGACCCAGTACTTC. This encodes CASSLQETQYF.

The genes are TRBV2 and TRBJ1-6, with 9 bases aligning to TRBD1. Germline CDR1 reads SNHLY; CDR2 reads FYNNEI. The CDR3 is 16 amino acids. J was trimmed by 5 bases and V by 7 bases; bases with no gene match: 9. The CDR3 sequence is CASTGTGSRDNSPLHF. In DNA form, the CDR3 reads TGTGCCAGCACTGGGACAGGGTCCCGGGATAATTCACCCCTCCACTTT.

The V and J genes are TRBV29-1 and TRBJ2-3; possibly TRBD2 for D (5 bases). This CDR3 is built from 14 residues. Per the germline V gene, CDR1 is SQVTM and CDR2 is ANQGSEA. Trimming cost V 6 bases and J 1 base, with 14 bases left between them. The CDR3 protein is CSVESSWGTDTQYF. The CDR3 bases are TGCAGCGTGGAGTCTAGCTGGGGCACAGATACGCAGTATTTT.

The chain carries TRBV7-8 and TRBJ2-1; D possibly corresponds to TRBD2 (5 bases). V gave up 9 bases and J gave up 2 bases, with 26 bases separating them. Germline V CDR1 and CDR2: SGHVS, FQNEAQ. The CDR3 extends over 18 amino acids. CDR3 sequence reads: CARHEPSSPTGTYNEQFF. For the CDR3, the DNA is TGTGCCAGACACGAGCCTAGCAGCCCCACGGGTACCTACAATGAGCAGTTCTTC.